This T cell receptor beta chain came from a study of blood T cell repertoires in COVID-19. Per the original data handling: Counts of nucleated cells, estimated from reference gene primer amplification, were obtained. Sequencing was performed with immunoSEQ multiplex PCR; in TCRdb, only in-frame clones are kept and a portion is missing. The DNA gave D and trimming, while V, J and clone size come from that table. Of around 220,000 clones in the sample, 75% to 90% were seen once. V was pared by 5 bases and J by 1 base, with 15 bases between. The CDR3 covers 16 residues. Germline CDR1 is WSHSY and CDR2 is SAAADI.

This sequence was found in a woman older than 75 with COVID-19, enrolled during active disease. The chain employs TRBV10-2 and TRBJ2-4, with D hard to call. The sample consisted of peripheral blood. CDR3 nucleotide sequence: TGCGCCAGCAGTAGGCCTAGTCCCCAGGCCAAAAACATTCAGTACTTC. This translates into CASSRPSPQAKNIQYF.